This entry is about one T cell receptor (beta chain). This entry is derived from a study of shared T cell receptors in the human thymus. Germline V gene sequence: CDR1 LGHNA, CDR2 YSLEER. The CDR3 runs 16 residues. With V trimmed by 4 bases and J by 5 bases, 8 bases remained unmatched. Clones were read by immunoSEQ multiplex PCR, and TCRdb kept only the in-frame ones, dropping some. The sample includes 720,000 or so clones, approximately 83% of them seen just once. These data were also filed under a second study, of human thymus T cells. That paper states: Corrective heart surgery yielded resections, and these provided the thymus tissue. Both thymic and peripheral blood repertoires showed apparently biased V and J usage. Related work found strong thymic repertoire overlap between unrelated individuals.

The receptor comes from a girl under three years old with a congenital heart defect. J is TRBJ2-2 and V is TRBV4-3; 9 nucleotides align to TRBD2. The sample comprised thymocytes. Here the CDR3 reads CASSRQTGLATGELFF. DNA of the CDR3: TGCGCCAGCAGCCGACAGACCGGACTAGCGACCGGGGAGCTGTTTTTT.